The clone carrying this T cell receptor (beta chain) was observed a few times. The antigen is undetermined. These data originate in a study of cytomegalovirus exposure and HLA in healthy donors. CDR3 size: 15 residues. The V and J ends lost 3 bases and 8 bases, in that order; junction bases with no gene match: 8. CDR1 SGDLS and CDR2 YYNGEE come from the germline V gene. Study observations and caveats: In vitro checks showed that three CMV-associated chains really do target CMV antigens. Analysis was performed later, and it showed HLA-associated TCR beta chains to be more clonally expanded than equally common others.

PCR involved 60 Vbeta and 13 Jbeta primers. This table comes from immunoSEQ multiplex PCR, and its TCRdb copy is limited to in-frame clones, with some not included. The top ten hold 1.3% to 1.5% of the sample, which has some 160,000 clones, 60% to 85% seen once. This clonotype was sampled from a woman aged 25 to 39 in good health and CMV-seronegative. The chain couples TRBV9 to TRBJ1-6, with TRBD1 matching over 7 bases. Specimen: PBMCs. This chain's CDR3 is CASSAQGEAYSPLHF. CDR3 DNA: TGTGCCAGCAGCGCGCAGGGGGAGGCCTATTCACCCCTCCACTTT.